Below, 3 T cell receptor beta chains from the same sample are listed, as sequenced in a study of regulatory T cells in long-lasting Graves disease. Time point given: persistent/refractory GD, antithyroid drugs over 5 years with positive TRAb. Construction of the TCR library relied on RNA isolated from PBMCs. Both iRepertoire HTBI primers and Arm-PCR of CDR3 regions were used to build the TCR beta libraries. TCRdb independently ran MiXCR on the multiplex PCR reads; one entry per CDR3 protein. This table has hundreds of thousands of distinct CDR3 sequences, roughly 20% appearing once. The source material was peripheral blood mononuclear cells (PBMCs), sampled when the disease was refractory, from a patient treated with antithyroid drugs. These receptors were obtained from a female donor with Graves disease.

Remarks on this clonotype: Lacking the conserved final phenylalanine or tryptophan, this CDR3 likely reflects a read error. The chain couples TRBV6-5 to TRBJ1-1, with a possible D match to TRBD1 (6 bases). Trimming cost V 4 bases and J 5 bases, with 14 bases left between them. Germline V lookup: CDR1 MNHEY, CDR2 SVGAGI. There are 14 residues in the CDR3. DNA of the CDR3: TGTGCCAGCAGTTCTACAGGGAAGGGGACTGAAGCTTTCCTT. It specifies CASSSTGKGTEAFL.

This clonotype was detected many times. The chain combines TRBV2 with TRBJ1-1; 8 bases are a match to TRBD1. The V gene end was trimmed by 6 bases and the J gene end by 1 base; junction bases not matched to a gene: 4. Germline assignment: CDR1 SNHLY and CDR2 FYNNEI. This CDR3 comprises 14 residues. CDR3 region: CASSDRGGNTEAFF. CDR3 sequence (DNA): TGTGCCAGCAGCGACAGGGGTGGGAACACTGAAGCTTTCTTT.

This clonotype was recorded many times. Here the CDR3 reads CAWTTGLMNTEAFF. DNA of the CDR3: TGTGCCTGGACTACGGGCCTGATGAACACTGAAGCTTTCTTT. The chain employs TRBV30 and TRBJ1-1, with no clear D. The CDR3 loop spans 14 amino acids. CDR1 and CDR2 from the germline V gene are GTSNPN and SVGIG (reference sequence). The germline V and J ends were trimmed by 4 bases and 0 bases, with 12 bases remaining between them.